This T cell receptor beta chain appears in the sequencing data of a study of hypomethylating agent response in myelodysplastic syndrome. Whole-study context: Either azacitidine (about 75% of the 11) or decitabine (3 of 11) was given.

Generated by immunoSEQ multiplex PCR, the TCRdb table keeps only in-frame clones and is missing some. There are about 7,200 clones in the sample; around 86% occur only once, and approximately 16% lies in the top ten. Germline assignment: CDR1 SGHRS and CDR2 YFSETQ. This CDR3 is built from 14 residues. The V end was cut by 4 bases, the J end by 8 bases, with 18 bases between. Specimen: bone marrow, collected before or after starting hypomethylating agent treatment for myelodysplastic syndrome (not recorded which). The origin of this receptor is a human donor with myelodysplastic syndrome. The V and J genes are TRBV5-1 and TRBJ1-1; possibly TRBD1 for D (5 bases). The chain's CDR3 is CASSLDIRGKEAFF. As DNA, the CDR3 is TGCGCCAGCAGCCTGGACATACGGGGGAAAGAAGCTTTCTTT.